The 27 T cell receptor beta chains below all came from one sample that was sequenced in a study of blood T cell repertoires in COVID-19. TCRdb's copy holds only in-frame clones and misses some; the assay was immunoSEQ multiplex PCR. Of over 100,000 clones in the sample, 75% to 90% were seen once. Sequenced material: peripheral blood. These TCRs come from a human donor in a cohort sampled during active COVID-19.

The gene calls are TRBV28 and TRBJ1-1; maybe TRBD1 (5 bases). Germline loops: CDR1 MDHEN, CDR2 SYDVKM. V lost 1 base and J lost 5, with 8 bases in between. The CDR3 is made up of 13 amino acids. The CDR3 region is CASSLSRGTEAFF. The CDR3 nucleotides read TGTGCCAGCAGTTTATCGCGGGGGACTGAAGCTTTCTTT.

The V and J genes are TRBV7-2 and TRBJ1-1, with D possibly TRBD1 on 5 matching bases. CDR1 is SGHTA, CDR2 FQGNSA, per germline. This CDR3 comprises 14 residues. V shed 4 bases and J shed 0 bases, with 9 bases lying between them. The CDR3 sequence: CASSSRQLNTEAFF. As DNA, the CDR3 is TGTGCCAGCAGCTCTCGACAGTTGAACACTGAAGCTTTCTTT.

V is TRBV5-1 and J is TRBJ2-7; D gene uncertain. CDR3 length: 16 residues. From germline, CDR1 is SGHRS and CDR2 YFSETQ. V gave up 1 base and J gave up 1 base, with 15 bases separating them. CDR3 amino acids: CASSLTGAAVSYEQYF. CDR3 nucleotides: TGCGCCAGCAGCTTGACGGGTGCAGCTGTATCCTACGAGCAGTACTTC.

The chain uses TRBV21-1 and TRBJ2-5; the tabulated D call, TRBD2, remains unverified against the DNA. TRBV21-1 is tagged as a pseudogene. This CDR3 comprises 16 residues. In DNA, the CDR3 is TGTGCCAGCAGCATGGTGTGGCCTAGCCCTCAAGAGACCCAGTACTTC. This sequence encodes CASSMVWPSPQETQYF.

The chain is built from TRBV5-4 and TRBJ1-2; 11 bases align to TRBD1. Germline V gene sequence: CDR1 SGHNT, CDR2 YYREEE (reference sequence). V lost 0 bases to trimming and J lost 6 bases; unmatched junction nucleotides: 4. The CDR3 length is 15 residues. The DNA for the CDR3 is TGTGCCAGCAGCTTGGACCGGACAGGGGGCAATGGCTACACCTTC. Amino acids: CASSLDRTGGNGYTF.

V and J are TRBV9 and TRBJ1-2, with 9 bases identical to TRBD1. Germline CDR1 and CDR2: SGDLS and YYNGEE. J lost 2 bases, V lost 3 bases, and 8 bases had no gene match. CDR3 length: 16 residues. CDR3 sequence: CASSARDRAPNYGYTF. CDR3 nucleotides: TGTGCCAGCAGCGCCCGGGACAGGGCTCCCAACTATGGCTACACCTTC.

The chain joins TRBV5-8 to TRBJ2-5; the D gene is possibly TRBD1 (6 bases). The CDR3 is 17 amino acids. Trimming cost V 0 bases and J 3 bases, with 18 bases left between them. Germline V lookup: CDR1 SGHTS, CDR2 YDEGEE. CDR3 nucleotides: TGTGCCAGCAGCTTGGCATTACTATTACAGGGCGAAGAGACCCAGTACTTC. This translates into CASSLALLLQGEETQYF.

J is TRBJ2-7 and V is TRBV18, with TRBD2 matching 8 bases. This CDR3 contains 13 residues. Germline V gene lookup returns CDR1 KGHSH and CDR2 LQKENI. The V gene end was trimmed by 10 bases and the J gene end by 2 bases; junction bases not matched to a gene: 7. In DNA form, the CDR3 reads TGTGCCACTTCCGGGGGGGCCCCCTACGAGCAGTACTTC. Protein product: CATSGGAPYEQYF.

This clone showed up just once. The rearrangement joins TRBV6-6 to TRBJ2-7; tentatively, D is TRBD1 (7 bases). CDR1 MNHNY and CDR2 SVGAGI come from the germline V gene (reference sequence). The CDR3 is 13 amino acids. Deletions cut 8 bases from V and 2 bases from J, with 13 bases between. CDR3: CASRGTVAYEQYF. The CDR3 region has the DNA TGTGCCAGCCGCGGGACAGTAGCCTACGAGCAGTACTTC.

The chain links TRBV5-1 to TRBJ2-5; D is ambiguous. This CDR3 has 15 residues. Trimming cost V 0 bases and J 7 bases, with 16 bases left between them. CDR1 is SGHRS and CDR2 is YFSETQ in the germline V gene. CDR3 nucleotide sequence: TGCGCCAGCAGCTTGGCTAGGTACCGGGTGGGGACCCAGTACTTC. Protein product: CASSLARYRVGTQYF.

The J gene is TRBJ2-3, the V gene TRBV3-1 (or the pseudogene TRBV3-2), with TRBD1 matching over 8 bases. There are 15 residues in the CDR3. Losses at the gene ends were 4 bases for V and 0 bases for J; bases not matched to a gene: 3. Germline CDR1 reads LGHDT; CDR2 reads YNNKEL (reference sequence). CDR3 DNA sequence: TGTGCCAGCAGCCTATGGGACAGGAGCACAGATACGCAGTATTTT. This translates into CASSLWDRSTDTQYF.

The chain employs TRBV4-2 and TRBJ2-1; TRBD2 matches at 8 bases. V shed 5 bases, J shed 7 bases, and the junction held 13 bases outside the gene matches. Germline V gene data show CDR1 as LGHNA and CDR2 as YNFKEQ. This CDR3 has 16 amino acids. CDR3 protein: CASSVEDRAGGNEQFF. DNA for the CDR3: TGTGCCAGCAGCGTAGAGGACCGGGCGGGGGGAAATGAGCAGTTCTTC.

V and J are TRBV28 and TRBJ2-4, with 13 positions matching TRBD2. The CDR3 is made up of 16 amino acids. V shed 5 bases and J 6 bases; nucleotides not matched to a gene: 7. Looked up from germline, CDR1 is MDHEN and CDR2 is SYDVKM. CDR3 coding DNA: TGTGCCAGCAGTCCAGGACTAGCGGGGGCTCTAAACATTCAGTACTTC. This translates into CASSPGLAGALNIQYF.

The J gene is TRBJ2-3, the V gene TRBV28; 7 bases agree with TRBD2. Per germline, CDR1 MDHEN and CDR2 SYDVKM. The CDR3 runs to 14 residues. V was clipped by 6 bases and J by 3 bases; unmatched bases: 6. CDR3 in amino acids: CASSPRLATDTQYF. The CDR3 DNA sequence: TGTGCCAGCAGCCCTAGACTAGCAACAGATACGCAGTATTTT.

The chain carries TRBV5-6 and TRBJ2-3, with a tentative D call TRBD1 (6 bases). The germline gives CDR1 SGHDT, CDR2 YYEEEE. V lost 4 bases and J lost 0, with 9 bases in between. The CDR3 extends over 14 amino acids. CDR3 protein: CASSDGTSTDTQYF. In nucleotides, the CDR3 is TGTGCCAGCAGCGACGGGACAAGCACAGATACGCAGTATTTT. Together with reference TRBV5-6 and TRBJ2-3, the CDR3 gives the full variable domain: DAGVTQSPTHLIKTRGQQVTLRCSPKSGHDTVSWYQQALGQGPQFIFQYYEEEERQRGNFPDRFSGHQFPNYSSELNVNALLLGDSALYLCASSDGTSTDTQYFGPGTRLTVL.

V usage is TRBV12-3 or TRBV12-4 and J usage is TRBJ1-1; no clear D. This CDR3 is built from 13 residues. V lost 3 bases, J lost 1 base, and 6 bases lay in between. The CDR3 nucleotides read TGTGCCAGCAGTTTCTCAGAGAACACTGAAGCTTTCTTT. This codes for CASSFSENTEAFF.

The CDR3 sequence is CASLGLEHYEQYF. As DNA, the CDR3 is TGTGCCAGCTTGGGACTTGAACACTACGAGCAGTACTTC. This rearrangement joins TRBV2 to TRBJ2-7; tentative D call: TRBD2 (6 bases). The V gene's germline CDR1 is SNHLY and CDR2 FYNNEI. The ends were cut back, 8 bases at V and 3 bases at J, with 14 bases in the middle. The CDR3 length is 13 residues. Looking up the rest from reference TRBV2 and TRBJ2-7 gives the full variable domain: EPEVTQTPSHQVTQMGQEVILRCVPISNHLYFYWYRQILGQKVEFLVSFYNNEISEKSEIFDDQFSVERPDGSNFTLKIRSTKLEDSAMYFCASLGLEHYEQYFGPGTRLTVT.

The chain employs TRBV19 and TRBJ1-6; D is perhaps TRBD1 (5 bases). Trimming removed 1 base from V and 6 bases from J, with 10 bases in between. The CDR3 length is 15 residues. Per germline, CDR1 LNHDA and CDR2 SQIVND (reference sequence). The CDR3 is CASSIGRGSNSPLHF. The CDR3 nucleotides read TGTGCCAGTAGTATAGGACGGGGGAGTAATTCACCCCTCCACTTT. Variable domain in full (rest from reference TRBV19 and TRBJ1-6): DGGITQSPKYLFRKEGQNVTLSCEQNLNHDAMYWYRQDPGQGLRLIYYSQIVNDFQKGDIAEGYSVSREKKESFPLTVTSAQKNPTAFYLCASSIGRGSNSPLHFGNGTRLTVT.

The chain carries TRBV4-1 and TRBJ1-2; D ambiguous. V was cut by 0 bases and J by 4 bases, with 9 bases left in between. The V gene's germline CDR1 is MGHRA and CDR2 YSYEKL. This CDR3 is 14 amino acids long. The CDR3 sequence: CASSQDPGFYGYTF. DNA of the CDR3: TGCGCCAGCAGCCAAGATCCAGGATTCTATGGCTACACCTTC.

The chain carries TRBV18 and TRBJ2-1; possibly TRBD2 for D (6 bases). V shed 3 bases and J shed 4 bases, with 19 bases lying between them. CDR1 is KGHSH, CDR2 LQKENI, per germline. The CDR3 is 17 amino acids. The CDR3 loop reads CASSPLTYGGGYNEQFF. The DNA of the CDR3 is TGTGCCAGCTCACCTCTGACGTACGGGGGAGGATACAATGAGCAGTTCTTC.

This clone showed up just once. V and J are TRBV5-1 and TRBJ2-7, with a tentative D call TRBD2 (5 bases). Trimming removed 2 bases from V and 3 bases from J, with 9 bases in between. CDR1 SGHRS and CDR2 YFSETQ come from the germline V gene. The CDR3 is 13 amino acids. The CDR3: CASSFSGVYEQYF. CDR3 nucleotides: TGCGCCAGCAGCTTCTCCGGGGTCTACGAGCAGTACTTC. Full variable domain (missing parts from reference TRBV5-1 and TRBJ2-7): KAGVTQTPRYLIKTRGQQVTLSCSPISGHRSVSWYQQTPGQGLQFLFEYFSETQRNKGNFPGRFSGRQFSNSRSEMNVSTLELGDSALYLCASSFSGVYEQYFGPGTRLTVT.

The chain uses TRBV5-1 and TRBJ2-1; TRBD1 aligns across 7 bases. The V gene end was trimmed by 4 bases and the J gene end by 8 bases; junction bases not matched to a gene: 9. The CDR3 consists of 14 residues. Germline CDR1 reads SGHRS; CDR2 reads YFSETQ. The CDR3 is CASSPADRVDEQFF. The CDR3 DNA sequence: TGCGCCAGCAGCCCGGCAGACAGGGTCGATGAGCAGTTCTTC.

This clone has only one observation. The rearrangement links TRBV24-1 to TRBJ2-7; no definite D call. Germline CDR1 reads KGHDR; CDR2 reads SFDVKD. The ends were cut back, 9 bases at V and 3 bases at J, with 17 bases in the middle. The CDR3 is 14 residues long. DNA of the CDR3: TGTGCCACCCTGCCCTTGGGCCTCGGCTACGAGCAGTACTTC. It yields the protein CATLPLGLGYEQYF.

This clone was seen more than once but under ten times. The chain is built from TRBV30 and TRBJ1-1, with D hard to call. The germline V gene has CDR1 GTSNPN and CDR2 SVGIG (reference sequence). Trimming took off 0 bases at V and 10 bases at J, with 12 bases between the two ends. The CDR3 sequence is 12 residues long. CDR3 nucleotide sequence: TGTGCCTGGAGTGTACCGGGGAACAGAGCTTTCTTT. This sequence encodes CAWSVPGNRAFF. The complete variable domain, with remaining parts taken from reference TRBV30 and TRBJ1-1, reads SQTIHQWPATLVQPVGSPLSLECTVEGTSNPNLYWYRQAAGRGLQLLFYSVGIGQISSEVPQNLSASRPQDRQFILSSKKLLLSDSGFYLCAWSVPGNRAFFGQGTRLTVV.

V and J are TRBV19 and TRBJ1-1, with a weak D call TRBD1 (6 bases). This CDR3 contains 14 residues. V lost 4 bases to trimming and J lost 0 bases, with 9 bases between them. Germline lookup yields CDR1 LNHDA and CDR2 SQIVND (reference sequence). Written as DNA, the CDR3 is TGTGCCAGTAGTAGAGGACAGATGAACACTGAAGCTTTCTTT. Amino acid sequence: CASSRGQMNTEAFF.

The rearrangement uses TRBV5-4 and TRBJ2-4; tentatively, D is TRBD1 (6 bases). The V gene's germline CDR1 is SGHNT and CDR2 YYREEE (reference sequence). This CDR3 comprises 14 residues. Trimming took 2 bases from V and 8 from J, leaving 14 bases between them. The CDR3 loop reads CASSLPGTWDIQYF. The CDR3 DNA sequence: TGTGCCAGCAGCTTACCCGGGACATGGGACATTCAGTACTTC.

J is TRBJ2-7 and V is TRBV28, with D tentatively TRBD1 (6 bases). CDR1 MDHEN and CDR2 SYDVKM come from the germline V gene. The CDR3 sequence is 14 residues long. With 7 bases removed from V and 2 bases from J, the gap between germline ends came to 15 bases. The CDR3 sequence: CASIHSGQTYEQYF. The CDR3 DNA sequence: TGTGCCAGCATCCACTCCGGACAGACCTACGAGCAGTACTTC.